This is a list of T cell receptor beta chains from one sample in a study of cytomegalovirus exposure and HLA in healthy donors. Only in-frame clones appear in the TCRdb table, and some are missing; sequencing was by immunoSEQ multiplex PCR. The data hold 140,000 to 150,000 clones, with more than 75% observed a single time. The sequencing input was PBMCs. All receptors come from a man aged 35 to 55 in good health and CMV-seronegative. Both conserved end residues are part of each CDR3. A D gene is named only where the DNA matches it firmly. The size field is filled for only some rows; it gives once, few, many or a size class.

v_gene: TRBV15; abundance: few; d_gene: NA; j_gene: TRBJ2-1; CDR3nt: TGTGCCACCAGCCCAAGCGGGCGTTCCTACAATGAGCAGTTCTTC; CDR3aa: CATSPSGRSYNEQFF
v_gene: TRBV11-2; abundance: NA; d_gene: TRBD1; j_gene: TRBJ2-7; CDR3nt: TGTGCCAGCAGCTGGGACAGGGGGCCGATCTACGAGCAGTACTTC; CDR3aa: CASSWDRGPIYEQYF
v_gene: TRBV2; abundance: NA; d_gene: NA; j_gene: TRBJ2-4; CDR3nt: TGTGCCAGCAGTGAAGATGGCAGGGGACGTGCCAAAAACATTCAGTACTTC; CDR3aa: CASSEDGRGRAKNIQYF
v_gene: TRBV9; abundance: NA; d_gene: NA; j_gene: TRBJ2-5; CDR3nt: TGTGCCAGCAGCGTAGGAACCCTGTCGACAGGCGAAGAGACCCAGTACTTC; CDR3aa: CASSVGTLSTGEETQYF
v_gene: TRBV28; abundance: NA; d_gene: TRBD1; j_gene: TRBJ1-6; CDR3nt: TGTGCCAGCTCCCCCGGGGACAGGGTTGAATCACCCCTCCACTTT; CDR3aa: CASSPGDRVESPLHF
v_gene: TRBV6-4; abundance: once; d_gene: NA; j_gene: TRBJ1-6; CDR3nt: TGTGCCAGCAGTGACGCGGATAATTCACCCCTCCACTTT; CDR3aa: CASSDADNSPLHF
v_gene: TRBV7-7; abundance: NA; d_gene: NA; j_gene: TRBJ2-5; CDR3nt: TGTGCCAGCAGCTTCCTGGGGTTAAGGGGAGAGACCCAGTACTTC; CDR3aa: CASSFLGLRGETQYF
v_gene: TRBV9; abundance: few; d_gene: TRBD2; j_gene: TRBJ2-2; CDR3nt: TGTGCCAGCAGCGATAGGACTAGCGGTGAGAACACCGGGGAGCTGTTTTTT; CDR3aa: CASSDRTSGENTGELFF
v_gene: TRBV5-6; abundance: NA; d_gene: TRBD2; j_gene: TRBJ2-7; CDR3nt: TGTGCCAGCAGCTTGCCCGTGGCTAGCGGGTATCACCACGAGCAGTACTTC; CDR3aa: CASSLPVASGYHHEQYF
v_gene: TRBV28; abundance: NA; d_gene: TRBD1; j_gene: TRBJ1-1; CDR3nt: TGTGCCAGCAGTGGACAGGGGGCGGTGAACACTGAAGCTTTCTTT; CDR3aa: CASSGQGAVNTEAFF
v_gene: TRBV19; abundance: NA; d_gene: NA; j_gene: TRBJ2-7; CDR3nt: TGTGCCAGTAGTATACAACAACAGGGCTACGAGCAGTACTTC; CDR3aa: CASSIQQQGYEQYF
v_gene: TRBV4-1; abundance: few; d_gene: NA; j_gene: TRBJ1-1; CDR3nt: TGCGCCAGCAGCCAACGGGGGGGCCCGACCATGAACACTGAAGCTTTCTTT; CDR3aa: CASSQRGGPTMNTEAFF
v_gene: TRBV6-5; abundance: NA; d_gene: NA; j_gene: TRBJ1-2; CDR3nt: TGTGCCAGCAGTTACTCGTCGGACACCGCTAACTATGGCTACACCTTC; CDR3aa: CASSYSSDTANYGYTF
v_gene: TRBV6-1; abundance: NA; d_gene: NA; j_gene: TRBJ1-4; CDR3nt: TGTGCCAGCAGTGAGGATAGGAGTTATTACGAAAAACTGTTTTTT; CDR3aa: CASSEDRSYYEKLFF
v_gene: TRBV28; abundance: NA; d_gene: NA; j_gene: TRBJ2-6; CDR3nt: TGTGCCAGCAGTCCAGGGTCTGGGGCCAACGTCCTGACTTTC; CDR3aa: CASSPGSGANVLTF
v_gene: TRBV6-4; abundance: NA; d_gene: NA; j_gene: TRBJ2-7; CDR3nt: TGTGCCAGCAGCAGGGGACCCTACGAGCAGTACTTC; CDR3aa: CASSRGPYEQYF
v_gene: TRBV30; abundance: NA; d_gene: NA; j_gene: TRBJ2-7; CDR3nt: TGTGCCTGGGGGCGGGTGGGCAGCGAGCAGTACTTC; CDR3aa: CAWGRVGSEQYF
v_gene: TRBV7-9; abundance: once; d_gene: TRBD2; j_gene: TRBJ2-7; CDR3nt: TGTGCCAGCAGCTTAAGTCTAGCGGGCCTAGGCGAGCAGTACTTC; CDR3aa: CASSLSLAGLGEQYF
v_gene: TRBV6-1; abundance: NA; d_gene: TRBD1; j_gene: TRBJ1-1; CDR3nt: TGTGCCAGCAGCGACGTACAGGGGATGAACACTGAAGCTTTCTTT; CDR3aa: CASSDVQGMNTEAFF
v_gene: TRBV7-9; abundance: NA; d_gene: NA; j_gene: TRBJ1-4; CDR3nt: TGTGCCAGCAGCTTAGGGGGGCCGGCAACTAATGAAAAACTGTTTTTT; CDR3aa: CASSLGGPATNEKLFF
v_gene: TRBV11-1; abundance: NA; d_gene: NA; j_gene: TRBJ2-7; CDR3nt: TGTGCCAGCAGCTTAGGACAAGGGAGCGCCTACGAGCAGTACTTC; CDR3aa: CASSLGQGSAYEQYF
v_gene: TRBV4-1; abundance: NA; d_gene: NA; j_gene: TRBJ2-7; CDR3nt: TGCGCCAGCAGCCCGGACACATCCTACGAGCAGTACTTC; CDR3aa: CASSPDTSYEQYF
v_gene: TRBV28; abundance: NA; d_gene: NA; j_gene: TRBJ2-7; CDR3nt: TGTGCCAGCAGTTTGGAACTTGGGGGGGCTAGTAACGAGCAGTACTTC; CDR3aa: CASSLELGGASNEQYF
v_gene: TRBV18; abundance: NA; d_gene: TRBD1; j_gene: TRBJ2-3; CDR3nt: TGTGCCAGCTCACTGCAGGGGGCAGATACGCAGTATTTT; CDR3aa: CASSLQGADTQYF
v_gene: TRBV6-5; abundance: NA; d_gene: NA; j_gene: TRBJ1-5; CDR3nt: TGTGCCAGCAGTTACGACAGGAGAGCCTCTCAGCCCCAGCATTTT; CDR3aa: CASSYDRRASQPQHF
v_gene: TRBV19; abundance: NA; d_gene: NA; j_gene: TRBJ2-2; CDR3nt: TGTGCCAGTAGTATAGGGAAGCCAGGGAAGTGGTACACCGGGGAGCTGTTTTTT; CDR3aa: CASSIGKPGKWYTGELFF
v_gene: TRBV29-1; abundance: NA; d_gene: NA; j_gene: TRBJ2-5; CDR3nt: TGCAGCGTTGAAGTAGGGGCAGGGGAGACCCAGTACTTC; CDR3aa: CSVEVGAGETQYF
v_gene: TRBV2; abundance: NA; d_gene: NA; j_gene: TRBJ1-6; CDR3nt: TGTGCCTCCAGCAGGGAAGGCTCCTATAATTCACCCCTCCACTTT; CDR3aa: CASSREGSYNSPLHF
v_gene: TRBV27; abundance: NA; d_gene: NA; j_gene: TRBJ1-5; CDR3nt: TGTGCCAGCAGTTTCCCCCCCCACAGGGAAGGGAGCAATCAGCCCCAGCATTTT; CDR3aa: CASSFPPHREGSNQPQHF
v_gene: TRBV27; abundance: NA; d_gene: TRBD1; j_gene: TRBJ2-3; CDR3nt: TGTGCCAGCAGACTAACGGGGACCACCGCTGGGACAGGGGGTGGAGATACGCAGTATTTT; CDR3aa: CASRLTGTTAGTGGGDTQYF
v_gene: TRBV13; abundance: NA; d_gene: NA; j_gene: TRBJ2-3; CDR3nt: TGTGCCAGCAGCGCCGAGGGGGGGGATACGCAGTATTTT; CDR3aa: CASSAEGGDTQYF
v_gene: TRBV4-1; abundance: NA; d_gene: TRBD2; j_gene: TRBJ2-3; CDR3nt: TGCGCCAGCAGCCAACTACCAGGGACTAGCGGTAAAATGGGAGATACGCAGTATTTT; CDR3aa: CASSQLPGTSGKMGDTQYF
v_gene: TRBV4-1; abundance: NA; d_gene: NA; j_gene: TRBJ2-1; CDR3nt: TGCGCCAGCAGCCTTGCACCAGGGGAGAGGGCTCTTGAGCAGTTCTTC; CDR3aa: CASSLAPGERALEQFF
v_gene: TRBV6-5; abundance: NA; d_gene: TRBD1; j_gene: TRBJ1-6; CDR3nt: TGTGCCACCCTGCCGACAGGGCGACCTAATTCACCCCTCCACTTT; CDR3aa: CATLPTGRPNSPLHF
v_gene: TRBV5-1; abundance: NA; d_gene: TRBD1; j_gene: TRBJ2-3; CDR3nt: TGCGCCAGCAGTCCCGGGACAGGGGTCACCGATACGCAGTATTTT; CDR3aa: CASSPGTGVTDTQYF
v_gene: TRBV4-2; abundance: few; d_gene: TRBD1; j_gene: TRBJ1-2; CDR3nt: TGTGCCAGCAGCCAAGAGACAGGGGCCCTCCCCTATGGCTACACCTTC; CDR3aa: CASSQETGALPYGYTF
v_gene: TRBV6-1; abundance: NA; d_gene: NA; j_gene: TRBJ2-3; CDR3nt: TGTGCCAGCAGTGAACGGGCGGGGGCCGCAGATACGCAGTATTTT; CDR3aa: CASSERAGAADTQYF
v_gene: TRBV6-1; abundance: NA; d_gene: NA; j_gene: TRBJ2-7; CDR3nt: TGTGCCAGCACTCCCTCTCCAGCGACCTACGAGCAGTACTTC; CDR3aa: CASTPSPATYEQYF
v_gene: TRBV11-2; abundance: NA; d_gene: TRBD2; j_gene: TRBJ2-3; CDR3nt: TGTGCCAGCAGCTTGATCCTAGCGGGCACAGATACGCAGTATTTT; CDR3aa: CASSLILAGTDTQYF
v_gene: TRBV28; abundance: few; d_gene: TRBD1; j_gene: TRBJ2-2; CDR3nt: TGTGCCAGCAGCGGACAGGGGGCTGATTTTTTGAAGAACACCGGGGAGCTGTTTTTT; CDR3aa: CASSGQGADFLKNTGELFF
v_gene: TRBV5-1; abundance: NA; d_gene: TRBD1; j_gene: TRBJ2-7; CDR3nt: TGCGCCAGCAGCGTGGACCCGGGACAGGGTGTCCACGAGCAGTACTTC; CDR3aa: CASSVDPGQGVHEQYF
v_gene: TRBV7-3; abundance: once; d_gene: TRBD1; j_gene: TRBJ2-3; CDR3nt: TGTGCCAGCAGCCCCCGGACAGGGGGGACAGATACGCAGTATTTT; CDR3aa: CASSPRTGGTDTQYF
v_gene: TRBV15; abundance: NA; d_gene: NA; j_gene: TRBJ1-2; CDR3nt: TGTGCCACCAGCATGGGCGAAAACTATGGCTACACCTTC; CDR3aa: CATSMGENYGYTF
v_gene: TRBV7-3; abundance: NA; d_gene: TRBD1; j_gene: TRBJ2-3; CDR3nt: TGTGCCAGCAGCTTACAGGGGGCTAGCACAGATACGCAGTATTTT; CDR3aa: CASSLQGASTDTQYF
v_gene: TRBV4-1; abundance: NA; d_gene: TRBD1; j_gene: TRBJ2-7; CDR3nt: TGCGCCAGCAGCCAAGTCAGGGGGCGGGACGAGCAGTACTTC; CDR3aa: CASSQVRGRDEQYF
v_gene: TRBV28; abundance: NA; d_gene: NA; j_gene: TRBJ2-5; CDR3nt: TGTGCCAGCAGTTTCCTCAACAGGGCCCAGTACTTC; CDR3aa: CASSFLNRAQYF
v_gene: TRBV19; abundance: NA; d_gene: NA; j_gene: TRBJ1-5; CDR3nt: TGTGCCAGTAGTATTCGGGATCAGCCCCAGCATTTT; CDR3aa: CASSIRDQPQHF
v_gene: TRBV19; abundance: NA; d_gene: NA; j_gene: TRBJ2-5; CDR3nt: TGTGCCAGTAGTATGCCGGGAGAGACCCAGTACTTC; CDR3aa: CASSMPGETQYF
v_gene: TRBV19; abundance: once; d_gene: NA; j_gene: TRBJ1-3; CDR3nt: TGTGCCAGTACCCGGGGGTCTGGAAACACCATATATTTT; CDR3aa: CASTRGSGNTIYF
v_gene: TRBV6-1; abundance: NA; d_gene: TRBD1; j_gene: TRBJ1-2; CDR3nt: TGTGCCAGCAGCCCTCTAGGGGCAGGGGGCTATGGCTACACCTTC; CDR3aa: CASSPLGAGGYGYTF